This passage covers 2 T cell receptor beta chains from one sample sequenced in a study of cytomegalovirus exposure and HLA in healthy donors. The primer mix had 60 Vbeta and 13 Jbeta primers. Some clones are missing from TCRdb's copy, which holds only in-frame ones; the method was immunoSEQ multiplex PCR. The table lists over 150,000 clones, about four fifths of them singletons, with 8% to 10% in the top ten. The sample was PBMCs. Source of these receptors: a male donor in good health and CMV-seropositive.

The J gene is TRBJ1-4, the V gene TRBV27; D remains ambiguous. The CDR3 is 14 residues long. The V end lost 6 bases, the J end lost 5 bases, and 13 bases lay between the germline ends. CDR1 and CDR2 (germline): MNHEY, SMNVEV (reference sequence). This chain's CDR3 is CASSLQSENEKLFF. The DNA of the CDR3 is TGTGCCAGCAGCCTACAGAGTGAAAATGAAAAACTGTTTTTT.

The V and J genes are TRBV5-1 and TRBJ2-5; perhaps TRBD2 as D (6 bases). The germline V gene encodes CDR1 SGHRS and CDR2 YFSETQ. The CDR3 totals 16 residues. Trimming removed 2 bases from V and 5 bases from J, with 19 bases in between. CDR3 residues: CASSLGWIGGMETQYF. The DNA for the CDR3 is TGCGCCAGCAGCTTAGGATGGATCGGGGGAATGGAGACCCAGTACTTC.